This entry concerns a single T cell receptor (beta chain). Its specificity is unknown. Profiled with immunoSEQ multiplex PCR; TCRdb holds only in-frame clones, not every one. Of approximately 90,000 clones detected, approximately 82% appear once; the ten largest clones hold around 0.83%. The sample is drawn from a study of graft-versus-host responses after intestinal transplantation. The germline CDR1 and CDR2 sequences are SNHLY and FYNNEI. The CDR3 totals 13 residues. The V end was cut by 4 bases, the J end by 2 bases, with 9 bases between. Findings of the study overall: The authors found GvH clones in recipient marrow, some appearing first in ileum or blood. Individuals who had graft-donor T cell macrochimerism had allografts that showed high graft-versus-host to host-versus-graft clonal ratios.

V is TRBV2 and J is TRBJ2-7; tentative D call: TRBD1 (5 bases). The receptor comes from a human donor who received an intestinal transplant. The sample was unstimulated CD4+ T cells sorted from spleen or lymph node cells, taken before intestinal transplant. CDR3 coding DNA: TGTGCCAGCAGTGTTACAGGCCCCTACGAGCAGTACTTC. Amino acids: CASSVTGPYEQYF.